This TCR beta chain was observed in a study of blood T cells in healthy people across ages. This clonotype showed up just once. No antigen is known for it. The second PCR ran roughly 6 to 11 cycles with a sample-barcoded 5' primer and J-beta primers. TCRdb re-derived calls from the 5' RACE reads in MiXCR, one entry per CDR3 protein. The table lists 500,000 to 650,000 distinct CDR3 sequences, about 28% of them singletons, with 3.6% in the top ten. Overall study findings and caveats: Roughly linear age-related decline in beta diversity appeared, significant by age 40.

Germline V gene data show CDR1 as LGHDT and CDR2 as YNNKEL (reference sequence). This CDR3 is 16 amino acids long. V lost 2 bases and J lost 7; bases outside the gene matches: 8. The sample was also reused in another study, on T cells of mothers and their children. From that study: Every mother produced more than 8 million TCR beta CDR3 reads, whereas every child provided 2.5 million to 3 million. A slight, non-significant increase in overlap was found for related mother-child pairs relative to unrelated pairs.

The sequenced material came from blood. The chain carries TRBV3-1 and TRBJ2-1; 10 bases map to TRBD2. The source of this sequence is a boy aged 2 to 10 in good health. CDR3 in DNA: TGTGCCAGCAGCCAACGAAGCGGGAGGGACGGGAATGAGCAGTTCTTC. Its translation: CASSQRSGRDGNEQFF.